This T cell receptor (beta chain) was profiled in a study of beta chain features in type 1 diabetes. Reverse transcribing all isolated RNA meant expressed TCRB transcripts were sequenced. Using immunoSEQ multiplex PCR, the repertoire was profiled, and TCRdb retains in-frame clones only, with some absent. The sample records about 360,000 clones, around 12% being singletons. The CDR3 extends over 13 amino acids. Trimming stripped 3 bases from V and 3 bases from J, with 8 bases between. CDR1 SGHVS and CDR2 FNYEAQ come from the germline V gene. The genes are TRBV7-6 and TRBJ2-5, with a tentative D call TRBD2 (5 bases). The sequence came from a man aged 18 to 30 in good health. The sequenced material came from naive CD4+ T cells from blood. CDR3 DNA sequence: TGTGCCAGCAGCTTCGGGGTGGAAGAGACCCAGTACTTC. Translated: CASSFGVEETQYF.